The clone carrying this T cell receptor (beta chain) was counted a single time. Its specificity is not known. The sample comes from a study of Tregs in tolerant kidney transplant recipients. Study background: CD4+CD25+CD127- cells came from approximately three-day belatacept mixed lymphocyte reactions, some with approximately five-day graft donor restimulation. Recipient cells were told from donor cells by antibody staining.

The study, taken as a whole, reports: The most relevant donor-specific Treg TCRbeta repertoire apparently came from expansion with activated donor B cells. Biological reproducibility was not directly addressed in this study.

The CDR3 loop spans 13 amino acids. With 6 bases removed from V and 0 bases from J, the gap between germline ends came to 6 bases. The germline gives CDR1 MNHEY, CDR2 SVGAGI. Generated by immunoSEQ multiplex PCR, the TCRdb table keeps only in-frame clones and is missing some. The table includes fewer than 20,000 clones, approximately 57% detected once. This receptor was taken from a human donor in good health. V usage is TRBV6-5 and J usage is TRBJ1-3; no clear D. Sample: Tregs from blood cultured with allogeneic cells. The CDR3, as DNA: TGTGCCAGCAGCCGATACTCTGGAAACACCATATATTTT. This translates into CASSRYSGNTIYF.